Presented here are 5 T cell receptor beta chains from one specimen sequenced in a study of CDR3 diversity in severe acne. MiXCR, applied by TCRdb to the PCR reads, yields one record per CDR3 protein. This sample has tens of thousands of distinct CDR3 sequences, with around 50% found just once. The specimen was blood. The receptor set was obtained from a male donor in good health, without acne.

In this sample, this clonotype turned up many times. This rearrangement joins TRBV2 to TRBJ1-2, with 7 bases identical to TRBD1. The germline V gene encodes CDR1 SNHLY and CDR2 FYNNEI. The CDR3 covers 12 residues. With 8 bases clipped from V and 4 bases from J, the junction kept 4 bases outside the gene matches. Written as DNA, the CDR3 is TGTGCCAGCCGACCAGGGGGCTATGGCTACACCTTC. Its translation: CASRPGGYGYTF.

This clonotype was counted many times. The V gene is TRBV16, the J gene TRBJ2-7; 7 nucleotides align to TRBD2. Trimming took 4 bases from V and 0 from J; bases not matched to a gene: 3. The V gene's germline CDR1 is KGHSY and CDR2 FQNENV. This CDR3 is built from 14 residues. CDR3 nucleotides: TGTGCCAGCAGCCCTAGCGGTTCCTCCTACGAGCAGTACTTC. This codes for CASSPSGSSYEQYF.

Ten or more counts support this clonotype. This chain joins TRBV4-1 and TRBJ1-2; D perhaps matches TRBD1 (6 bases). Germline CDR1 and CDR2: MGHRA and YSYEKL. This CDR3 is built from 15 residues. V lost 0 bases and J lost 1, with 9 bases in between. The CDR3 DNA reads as TGCGCCAGCAGCCAAGAGGACAGACTTAACTATGGCTACACCTTC. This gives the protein CASSQEDRLNYGYTF.

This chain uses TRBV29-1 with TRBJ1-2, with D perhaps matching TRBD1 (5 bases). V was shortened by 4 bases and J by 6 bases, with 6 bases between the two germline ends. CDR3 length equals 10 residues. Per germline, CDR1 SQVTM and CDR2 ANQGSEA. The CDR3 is CSVVGDGYTF. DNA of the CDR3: TGCAGCGTTGTAGGGGATGGCTACACCTTC.

In DNA, the CDR3 is TGCAGTGCTCGATCAGGCGGGGGCGAAGAGACCCAGTACTTC. It translates to CSARSGGGEETQYF. The rearrangement links TRBV20-1 to TRBJ2-5; a possible D gene is TRBD2 (7 bases). With 5 bases removed from V and 3 bases from J, the gap between germline ends came to 16 bases. The CDR3 loop spans 14 amino acids. The germline CDR1 and CDR2 sequences are DFQATT and SNEGSKA (reference sequence).